Listed below are T cell receptor beta chains from one sample, sequenced in a study of tumor-infiltrating lymphocytes in localized non-small cell lung cancer. Sequencing used immunoSEQ multiplex PCR; TCRdb keeps in-frame clones, though not all of them. Found here are approximately 12,000 clones, 68% of them singletons; the top ten hold 9.4%. Input material: lung tumor tissue. These receptors originate from a human donor with non-small cell lung cancer. CDR3s include the opening cysteine and the closing phenylalanine or tryptophan. D genes are given only for firm matches. Not all rows give a size; the values are once, few, many and, for expanded clones, a class.

d_call clone_size j_call cdr3_length v_call cdr3_nt cdr3_aa
. . TRBJ2-1 15 TRBV27 TGTGCCAGCACCTTCGACCACCCCTCCTACAATGAGCAGTTCTTC CASTFDHPSYNEQFF
. few TRBJ1-5 13 TRBV5-1 TGCGCCAGCAGCTTGGCAGGGGATCAGCCCCAGCATTTT CASSLAGDQPQHF
TRBD2 . TRBJ2-3 17 TRBV7-2 TGTGCCAGCAGCCCCGGACTAGCGGGGGCTAGCACAGATACGCAGTATTTT CASSPGLAGASTDTQYF
TRBD1 . TRBJ1-5 14 TRBV10-2 TGCGCCAGCAGTGAGGAGACAGGGCTGAGGCCCCAGCATTTT CASSEETGLRPQHF
. . TRBJ2-3 16 TRBV11-2 TGTGCCAGCAGCTTCCGGGAGATCACAAGCACAGATACGCAGTATTTT CASSFREITSTDTQYF
. . TRBJ1-1 13 TRBV29-1 TGCAGCGTTGACATAGGGACGAACACTGAAGCTTTCTTT CSVDIGTNTEAFF
. . TRBJ2-7 14 TRBV12-5 TGTGCTAGTGGTTTGGGCCAGACGGCGGGCGAGCAGTACTTC CASGLGQTAGEQYF
. . TRBJ2-5 16 TRBV6-7 TGTGCCAGCAGCCCACGCTGGGGTCTAGCTCAGGAGACCCAGTACTTC CASSPRWGLAQETQYF
. . TRBJ1-5 17 TRBV5-6 TGTGCCAGCAGCTTGTTTTTTTCGGGGCTAAGCAATCAGCCCCAGCATTTT CASSLFFSGLSNQPQHF
. . TRBJ2-5 14 TRBV7-7 TGTGCTAGCAGCTTAGCACTAGCAGAAGGGACCCAGTACTTC CASSLALAEGTQYF
TRBD1 . TRBJ1-1 16 TRBV5-4 TGCGCCAGCAGCCAGACTTCCGGGACAGGGGGCACTGAAGCTTTCTTT CASSQTSGTGGTEAFF
TRBD2 . TRBJ2-2 18 TRBV5-4 TGTGCCAGCAGCCCCGGGACTAGCGGGGGGCGCACCACCGGGGAGCTGTTTTTT CASSPGTSGGRTTGELFF
. . TRBJ1-1 13 TRBV4-1 TGCGCCAGCAGCCAGAGTTGGAACACTGAAGCTTTCTTT CASSQSWNTEAFF
. . TRBJ2-3 19 TRBV21-1 TGTGCCAGCAGCCTGCCCCCCGGACCTTTCAACACCCTCACAGATACGCAGTATTTT CASSLPPGPFNTLTDTQYF
. . TRBJ1-2 14 TRBV6-5 TGTGCCAGCAGTGAAAGTAGGGGCGGCTATGGCTACACCTTC CASSESRGGYGYTF
. few TRBJ1-2 13 TRBV6-5 TGTGCCAGCACCGACGGGGGCGCCTGGGGCTACACCTTC CASTDGGAWGYTF
. . TRBJ1-5 15 TRBV7-2 TGTGCCAGCAGCCTCCCCGGGACCGGGGCGCGGCCCCAGCATTTT CASSLPGTGARPQHF
TRBD2 . TRBJ2-5 14 TRBV5-4 TGTGCCAGCAGCTCGGGAGGGGGCCAAGAGACCCAGTACTTC CASSSGGGQETQYF